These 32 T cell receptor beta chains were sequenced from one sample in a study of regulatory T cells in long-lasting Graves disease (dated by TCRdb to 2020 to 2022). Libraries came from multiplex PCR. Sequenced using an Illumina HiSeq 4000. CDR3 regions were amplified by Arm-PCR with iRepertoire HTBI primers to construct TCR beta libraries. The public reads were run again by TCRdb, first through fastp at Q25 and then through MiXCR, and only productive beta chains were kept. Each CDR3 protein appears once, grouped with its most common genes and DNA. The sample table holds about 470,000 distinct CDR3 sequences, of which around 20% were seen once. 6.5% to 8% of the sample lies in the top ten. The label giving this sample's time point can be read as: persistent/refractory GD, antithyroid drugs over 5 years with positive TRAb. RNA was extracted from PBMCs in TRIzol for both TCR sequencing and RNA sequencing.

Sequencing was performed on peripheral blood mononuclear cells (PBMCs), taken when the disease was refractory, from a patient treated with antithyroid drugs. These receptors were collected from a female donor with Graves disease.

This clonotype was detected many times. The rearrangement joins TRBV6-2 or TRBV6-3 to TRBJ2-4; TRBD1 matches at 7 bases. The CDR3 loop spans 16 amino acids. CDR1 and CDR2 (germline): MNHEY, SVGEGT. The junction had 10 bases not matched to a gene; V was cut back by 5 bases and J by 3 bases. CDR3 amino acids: CASSDHRGTDKNIQYF. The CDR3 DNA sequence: TGTGCCAGCAGTGATCACAGGGGTACGGACAAAAACATTCAGTACTTC.

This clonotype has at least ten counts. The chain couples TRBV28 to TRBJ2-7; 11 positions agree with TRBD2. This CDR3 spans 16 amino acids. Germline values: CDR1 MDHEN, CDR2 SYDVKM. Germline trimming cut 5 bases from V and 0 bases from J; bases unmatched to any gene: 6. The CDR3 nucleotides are TGTGCCAGCAGTCCCGGACTAGCGGGCCTCTCCTACGAGCAGTACTTC. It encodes CASSPGLAGLSYEQYF.

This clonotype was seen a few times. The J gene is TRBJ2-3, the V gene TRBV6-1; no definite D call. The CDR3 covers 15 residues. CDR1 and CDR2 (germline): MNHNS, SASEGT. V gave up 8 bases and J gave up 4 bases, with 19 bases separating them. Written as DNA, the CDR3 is TGTGCCAGCGGGTCACTACTTCTAGATGCAGATACGCAGTATTTT. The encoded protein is CASGSLLLDADTQYF.

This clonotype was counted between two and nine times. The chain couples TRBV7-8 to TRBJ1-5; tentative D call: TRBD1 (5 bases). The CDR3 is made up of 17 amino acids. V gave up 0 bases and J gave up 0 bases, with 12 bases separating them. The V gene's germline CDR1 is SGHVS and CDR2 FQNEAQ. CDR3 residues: CASSLALGGNSNQPQHF. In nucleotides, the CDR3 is TGTGCCAGCAGCTTAGCCCTGGGGGGGAATAGCAATCAGCCCCAGCATTTT.

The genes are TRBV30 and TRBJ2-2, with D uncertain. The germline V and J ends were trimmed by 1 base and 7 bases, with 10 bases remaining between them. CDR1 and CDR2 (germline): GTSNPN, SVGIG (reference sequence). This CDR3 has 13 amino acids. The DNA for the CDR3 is TGTGCCTGGAGTGCGTTAGACATCGGGGAGCTGTTTTTT. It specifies CAWSALDIGELFF.

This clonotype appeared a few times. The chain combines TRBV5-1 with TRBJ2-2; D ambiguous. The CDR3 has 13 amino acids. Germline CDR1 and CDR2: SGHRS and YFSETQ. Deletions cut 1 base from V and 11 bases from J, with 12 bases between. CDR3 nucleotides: TGCGCCAGCAGCTTGCAGCTTGGAGTTGAGCTGTTTTTT. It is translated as CASSLQLGVELFF.

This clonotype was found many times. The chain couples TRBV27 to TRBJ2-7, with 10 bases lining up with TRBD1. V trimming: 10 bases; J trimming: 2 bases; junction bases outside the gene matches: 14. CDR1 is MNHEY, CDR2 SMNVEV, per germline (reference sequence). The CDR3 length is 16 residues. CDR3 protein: CATIVYSGQGTYEQYF. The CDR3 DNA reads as TGTGCCACCATAGTTTACTCGGGACAGGGGACCTACGAGCAGTACTTC.

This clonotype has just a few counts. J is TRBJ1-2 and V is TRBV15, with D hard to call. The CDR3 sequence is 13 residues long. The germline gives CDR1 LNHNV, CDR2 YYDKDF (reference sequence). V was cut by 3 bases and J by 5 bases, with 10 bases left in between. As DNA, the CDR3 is TGTGCCACCAGCAGTGGCCTAAATTATGGCTACACCTTC. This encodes CATSSGLNYGYTF.

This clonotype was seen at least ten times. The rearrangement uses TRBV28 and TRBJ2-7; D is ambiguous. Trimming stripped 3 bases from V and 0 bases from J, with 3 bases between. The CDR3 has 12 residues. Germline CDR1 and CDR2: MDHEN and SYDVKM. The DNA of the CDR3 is TGTGCCAGCAGTTTCTCCTCCTACGAGCAGTACTTC. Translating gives CASSFSSYEQYF.

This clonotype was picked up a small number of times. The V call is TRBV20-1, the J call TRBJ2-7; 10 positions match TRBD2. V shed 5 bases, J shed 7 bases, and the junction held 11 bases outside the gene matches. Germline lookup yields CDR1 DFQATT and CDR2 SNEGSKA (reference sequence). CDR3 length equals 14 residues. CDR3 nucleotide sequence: TGCAGTGCTTCCTGGGCTAGCGGGGGCAGAGAGCAGTACTTC. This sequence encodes CSASWASGGREQYF.

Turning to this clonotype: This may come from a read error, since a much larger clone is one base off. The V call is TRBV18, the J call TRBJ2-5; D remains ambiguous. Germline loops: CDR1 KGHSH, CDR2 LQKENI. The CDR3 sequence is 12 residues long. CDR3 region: CASSTAEETQHF. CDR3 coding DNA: TGTGCCAGCTCAACCGCCGAAGAGACCCAGCACTTC.

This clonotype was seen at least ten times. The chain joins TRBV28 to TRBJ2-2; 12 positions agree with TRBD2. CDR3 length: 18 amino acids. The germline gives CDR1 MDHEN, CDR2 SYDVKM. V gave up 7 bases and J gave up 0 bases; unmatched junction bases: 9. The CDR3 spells CASTLPGLAGANTGELFF. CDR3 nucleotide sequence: TGTGCCAGCACCTTACCGGGACTAGCGGGCGCGAACACCGGGGAGCTGTTTTTT.

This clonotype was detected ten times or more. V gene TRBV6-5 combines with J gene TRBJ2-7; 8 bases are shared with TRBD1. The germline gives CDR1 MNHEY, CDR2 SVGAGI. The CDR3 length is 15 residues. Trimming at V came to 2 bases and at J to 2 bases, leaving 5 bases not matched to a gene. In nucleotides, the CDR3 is TGTGCCAGCAGTTACCCGGGACAGGCTGCCTACGAGCAGTACTTC. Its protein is CASSYPGQAAYEQYF.

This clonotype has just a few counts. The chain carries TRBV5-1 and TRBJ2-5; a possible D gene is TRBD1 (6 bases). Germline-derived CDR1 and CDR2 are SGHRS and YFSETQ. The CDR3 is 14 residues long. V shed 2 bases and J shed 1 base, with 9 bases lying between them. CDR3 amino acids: CASSFRGPQETQYF. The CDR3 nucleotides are TGCGCCAGCAGCTTCAGGGGACCCCAAGAGACCCAGTACTTC.

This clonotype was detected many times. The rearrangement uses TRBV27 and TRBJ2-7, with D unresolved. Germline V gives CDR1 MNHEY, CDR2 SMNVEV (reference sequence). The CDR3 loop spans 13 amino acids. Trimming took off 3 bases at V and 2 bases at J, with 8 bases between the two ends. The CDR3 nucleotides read TGTGCCAGCAGTTTCTCGTCGACCTACGAGCAGTACTTC. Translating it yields CASSFSSTYEQYF.

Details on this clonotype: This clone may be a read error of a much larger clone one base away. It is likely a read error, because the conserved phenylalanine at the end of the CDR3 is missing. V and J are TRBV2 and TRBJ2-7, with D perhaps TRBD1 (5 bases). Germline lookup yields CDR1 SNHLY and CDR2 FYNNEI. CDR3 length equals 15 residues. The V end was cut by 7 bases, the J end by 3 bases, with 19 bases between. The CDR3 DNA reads TGTGCCAGCACCGAGGTTGGTAGGACAAACTACGAGCAGTACTCC. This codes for CASTEVGRTNYEQYS.

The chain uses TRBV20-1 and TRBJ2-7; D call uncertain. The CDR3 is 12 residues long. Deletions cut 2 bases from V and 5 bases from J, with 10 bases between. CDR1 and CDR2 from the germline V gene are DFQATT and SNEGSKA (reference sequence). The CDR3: CSARRRSHEQYF. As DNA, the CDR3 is TGCAGTGCTAGACGGCGGTCCCACGAGCAGTACTTC.

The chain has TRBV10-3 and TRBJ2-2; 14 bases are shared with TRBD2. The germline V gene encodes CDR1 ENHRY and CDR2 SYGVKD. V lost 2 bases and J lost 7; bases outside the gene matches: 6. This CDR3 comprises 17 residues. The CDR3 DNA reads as TGTGCCATCAGTGAGGGCCGACTAGCGGGAGGGGACGGGGAGCTGTTTTTT. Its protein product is CAISEGRLAGGDGELFF.

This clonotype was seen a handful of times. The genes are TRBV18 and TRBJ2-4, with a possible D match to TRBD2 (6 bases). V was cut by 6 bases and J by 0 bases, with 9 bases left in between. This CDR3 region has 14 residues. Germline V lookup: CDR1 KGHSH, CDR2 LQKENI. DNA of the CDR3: TGTGCCAGCTCCCCGGGAGTAGCCAAAAACATTCAGTACTTC. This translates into CASSPGVAKNIQYF.

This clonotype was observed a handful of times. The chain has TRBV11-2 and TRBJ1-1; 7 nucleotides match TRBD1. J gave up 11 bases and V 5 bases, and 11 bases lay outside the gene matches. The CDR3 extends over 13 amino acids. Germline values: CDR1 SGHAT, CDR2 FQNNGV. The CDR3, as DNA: TGTGCCAGCAGCCCATCCCGGGACAGTCATGCTTTCTTT. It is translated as CASSPSRDSHAFF.

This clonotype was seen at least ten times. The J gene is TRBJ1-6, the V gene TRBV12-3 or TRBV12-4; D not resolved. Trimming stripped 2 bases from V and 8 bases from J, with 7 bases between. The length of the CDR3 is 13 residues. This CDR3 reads CASSLRQDSPLHF. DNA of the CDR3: TGTGCCAGCAGTTTACGTCAGGATTCACCCCTCCACTTT.

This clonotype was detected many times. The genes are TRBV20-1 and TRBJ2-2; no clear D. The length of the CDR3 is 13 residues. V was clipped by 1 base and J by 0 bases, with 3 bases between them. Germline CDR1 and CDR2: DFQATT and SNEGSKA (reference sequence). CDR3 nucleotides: TGCAGTGCTAGAGCCCCGAACACCGGGGAGCTGTTTTTT. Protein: CSARAPNTGELFF.

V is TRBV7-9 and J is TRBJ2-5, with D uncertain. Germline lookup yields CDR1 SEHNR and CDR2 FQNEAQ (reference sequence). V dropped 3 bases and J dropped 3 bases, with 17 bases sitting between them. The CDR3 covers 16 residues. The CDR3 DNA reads TGTGCCAGCAGCTTGTTGCGAGCAGGTCCCAAAGAGACCCAGTACTTC. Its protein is CASSLLRAGPKETQYF.

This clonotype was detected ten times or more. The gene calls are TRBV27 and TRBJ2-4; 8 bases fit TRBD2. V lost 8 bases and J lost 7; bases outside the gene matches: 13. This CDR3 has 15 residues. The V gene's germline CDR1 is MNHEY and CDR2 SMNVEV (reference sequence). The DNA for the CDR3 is TGTGCCAGCGCCATAGCGGGAATGCCGCAGAACATTCAGTACTTC. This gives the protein CASAIAGMPQNIQYF.

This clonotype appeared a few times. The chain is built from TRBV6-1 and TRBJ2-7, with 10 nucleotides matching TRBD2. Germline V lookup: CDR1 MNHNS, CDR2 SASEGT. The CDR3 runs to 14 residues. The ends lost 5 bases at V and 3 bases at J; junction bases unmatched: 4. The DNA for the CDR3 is TGTGCCAGCAGTCTAGCGGGAGCGAACTACGAGCAGTACTTC. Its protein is CASSLAGANYEQYF.

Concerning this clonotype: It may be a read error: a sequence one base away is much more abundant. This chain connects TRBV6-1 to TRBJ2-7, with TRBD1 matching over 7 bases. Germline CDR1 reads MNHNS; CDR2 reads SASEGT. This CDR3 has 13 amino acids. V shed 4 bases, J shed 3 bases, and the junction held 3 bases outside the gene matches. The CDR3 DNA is TGTGCCAGCAGTGGGGACAGCCGCTACGAGCAGTACTTC. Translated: CASSGDSRYEQYF.

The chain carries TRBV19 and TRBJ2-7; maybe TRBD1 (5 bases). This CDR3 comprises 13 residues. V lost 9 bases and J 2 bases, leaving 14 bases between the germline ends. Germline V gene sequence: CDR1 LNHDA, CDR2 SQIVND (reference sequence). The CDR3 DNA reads TGTGCCAGCAGTTACAGGTCAGCCTACGAGCAGTACTTC. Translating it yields CASSYRSAYEQYF.

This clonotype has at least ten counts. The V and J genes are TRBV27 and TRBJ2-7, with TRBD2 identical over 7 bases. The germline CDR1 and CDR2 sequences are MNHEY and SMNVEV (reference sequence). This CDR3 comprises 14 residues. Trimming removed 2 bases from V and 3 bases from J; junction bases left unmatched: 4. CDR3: CASSLGGGIYEQYF. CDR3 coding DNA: TGTGCCAGCAGTTTAGGCGGGGGAATCTACGAGCAGTACTTC.

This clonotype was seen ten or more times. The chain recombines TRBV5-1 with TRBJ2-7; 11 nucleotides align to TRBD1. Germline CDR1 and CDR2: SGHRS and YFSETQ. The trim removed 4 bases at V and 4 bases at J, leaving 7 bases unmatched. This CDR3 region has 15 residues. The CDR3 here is CASSPRGQGAYEQYF. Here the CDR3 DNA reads TGCGCCAGCAGCCCTCGCGGACAGGGGGCTTACGAGCAGTACTTC.

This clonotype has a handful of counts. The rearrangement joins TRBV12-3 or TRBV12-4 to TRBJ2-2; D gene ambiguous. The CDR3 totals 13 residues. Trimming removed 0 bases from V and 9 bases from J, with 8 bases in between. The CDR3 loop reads CASSLAVFRELFF. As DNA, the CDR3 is TGTGCCAGCAGTTTAGCGGTTTTTAGGGAGCTGTTTTTT.

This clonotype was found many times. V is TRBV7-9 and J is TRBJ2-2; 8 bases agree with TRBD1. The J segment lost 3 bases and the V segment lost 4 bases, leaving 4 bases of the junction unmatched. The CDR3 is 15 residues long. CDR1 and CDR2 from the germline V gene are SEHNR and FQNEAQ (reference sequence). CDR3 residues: CASSSGQGYTGELFF. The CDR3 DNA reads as TGTGCCAGCAGCTCTGGACAGGGATACACCGGGGAGCTGTTTTTT.

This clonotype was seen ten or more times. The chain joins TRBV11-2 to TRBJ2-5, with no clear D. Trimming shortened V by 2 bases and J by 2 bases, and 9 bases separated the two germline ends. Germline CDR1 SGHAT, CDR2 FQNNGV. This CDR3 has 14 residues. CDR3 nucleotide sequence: TGTGCCAGCAGCTTATACACAGTACAAGAGACCCAGTACTTC. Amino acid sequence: CASSLYTVQETQYF.